This TCR beta chain appears in the sequencing data of a study of shared T cell receptors in the human thymus. Assay: immunoSEQ multiplex PCR; the TCRdb copy retains only in-frame clones and omits some. The data contain hundreds of thousands of clones, just under 95% of them singletons. V lost 0 bases and J 4 bases, leaving 0 bases between the germline ends. This CDR3 contains 11 residues. Germline values: CDR1 SGHDT, CDR2 YYEEEE. The sequenced sample consisted of thymocytes. This sequence joins TRBV5-6 and TRBJ2-3; no clear D. This TCR was recovered from a human donor. CDR3 amino acids: CASSLADTQYF. The CDR3 DNA reads TGTGCCAGCAGCTTGGCAGATACGCAGTATTTT.